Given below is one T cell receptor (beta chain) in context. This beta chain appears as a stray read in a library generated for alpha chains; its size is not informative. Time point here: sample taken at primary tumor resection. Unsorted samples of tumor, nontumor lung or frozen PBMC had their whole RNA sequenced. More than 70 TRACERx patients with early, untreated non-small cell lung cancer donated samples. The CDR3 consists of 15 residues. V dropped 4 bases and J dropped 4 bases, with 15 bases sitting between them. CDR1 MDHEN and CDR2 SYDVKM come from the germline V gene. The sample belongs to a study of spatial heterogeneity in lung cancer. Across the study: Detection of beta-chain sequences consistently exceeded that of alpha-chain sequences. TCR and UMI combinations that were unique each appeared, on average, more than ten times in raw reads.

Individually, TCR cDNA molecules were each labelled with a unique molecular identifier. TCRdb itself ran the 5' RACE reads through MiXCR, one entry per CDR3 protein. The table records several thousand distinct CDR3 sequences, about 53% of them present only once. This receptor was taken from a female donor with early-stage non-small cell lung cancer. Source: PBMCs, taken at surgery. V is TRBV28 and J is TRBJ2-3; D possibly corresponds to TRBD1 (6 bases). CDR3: CASSWEGGTPDTQYF. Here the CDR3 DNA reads TGTGCCAGCAGTTGGGAAGGGGGAACACCAGATACGCAGTATTTT. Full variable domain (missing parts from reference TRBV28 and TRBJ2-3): DVKVTQSSRYLVKRTGEKVFLECVQDMDHENMFWYRQDPGLGLRLIYFSYDVKMKEKGDIPEGYSVSREKKERFSLILESASTNQTSMYLCASSWEGGTPDTQYFGPGTRLTVL.